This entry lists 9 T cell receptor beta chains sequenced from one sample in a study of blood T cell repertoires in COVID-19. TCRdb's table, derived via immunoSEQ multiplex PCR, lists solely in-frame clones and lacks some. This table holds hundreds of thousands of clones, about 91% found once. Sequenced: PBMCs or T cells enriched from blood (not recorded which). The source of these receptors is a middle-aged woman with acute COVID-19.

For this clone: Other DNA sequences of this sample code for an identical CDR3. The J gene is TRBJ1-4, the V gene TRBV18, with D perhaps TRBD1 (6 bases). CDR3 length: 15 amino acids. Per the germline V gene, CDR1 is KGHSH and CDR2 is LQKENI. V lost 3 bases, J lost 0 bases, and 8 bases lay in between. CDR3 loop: CASSPDSATNEKLFF. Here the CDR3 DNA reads TGTGCCAGCTCACCGGACAGTGCAACTAATGAAAAACTGTTTTTT.

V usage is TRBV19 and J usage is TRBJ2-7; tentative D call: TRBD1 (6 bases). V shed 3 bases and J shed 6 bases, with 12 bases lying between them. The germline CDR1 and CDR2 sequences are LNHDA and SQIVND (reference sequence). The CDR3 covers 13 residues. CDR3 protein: CASSMDPRGEQYF. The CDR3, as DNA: TGTGCCAGTAGTATGGACCCCAGGGGCGAGCAGTACTTC.

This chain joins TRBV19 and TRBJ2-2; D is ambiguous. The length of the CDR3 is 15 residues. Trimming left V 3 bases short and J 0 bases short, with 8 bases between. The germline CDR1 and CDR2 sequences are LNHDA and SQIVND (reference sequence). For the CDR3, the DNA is TGTGCCAGTAGTATCAGGTCCGCGAACACCGGGGAGCTGTTTTTT. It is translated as CASSIRSANTGELFF. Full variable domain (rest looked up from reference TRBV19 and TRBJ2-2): DGGITQSPKYLFRKEGQNVTLSCEQNLNHDAMYWYRQDPGQGLRLIYYSQIVNDFQKGDIAEGYSVSREKKESFPLTVTSAQKNPTAFYLCASSIRSANTGELFFGEGSRLTVL.

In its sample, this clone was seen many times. The CDR3 nucleotides are TGTGCCAGTAGTATATTCTTGGGACAGGGTGGATCACCCCTCCACTTT. Residues: CASSIFLGQGGSPLHF. The chain recombines TRBV19 with TRBJ1-6, with 9 bases lining up with TRBD1. CDR1 is LNHDA and CDR2 is SQIVND in the germline V gene (reference sequence). The length of the CDR3 is 16 residues. Trimming at V came to 2 bases and at J to 10 bases, leaving 9 bases not matched to a gene.

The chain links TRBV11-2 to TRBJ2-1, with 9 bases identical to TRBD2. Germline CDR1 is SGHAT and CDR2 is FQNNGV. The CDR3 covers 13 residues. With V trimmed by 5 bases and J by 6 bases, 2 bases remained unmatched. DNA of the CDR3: TGTGCCAGCAGCCTAGCGGGATCCAATGAGCAGTTCTTC. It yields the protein CASSLAGSNEQFF.

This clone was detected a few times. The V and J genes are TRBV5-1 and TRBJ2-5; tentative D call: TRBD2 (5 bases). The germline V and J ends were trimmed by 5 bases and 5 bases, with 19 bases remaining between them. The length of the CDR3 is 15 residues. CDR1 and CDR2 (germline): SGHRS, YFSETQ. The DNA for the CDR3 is TGCGCCAGCAGAGAAGAGGGAGACGCCGGGGAGACCCAGTACTTC. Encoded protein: CASREEGDAGETQYF. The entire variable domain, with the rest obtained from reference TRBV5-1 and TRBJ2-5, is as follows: KAGVTQTPRYLIKTRGQQVTLSCSPISGHRSVSWYQQTPGQGLQFLFEYFSETQRNKGNFPGRFSGRQFSNSRSEMNVSTLELGDSALYLCASREEGDAGETQYFGPGTRLLVL.

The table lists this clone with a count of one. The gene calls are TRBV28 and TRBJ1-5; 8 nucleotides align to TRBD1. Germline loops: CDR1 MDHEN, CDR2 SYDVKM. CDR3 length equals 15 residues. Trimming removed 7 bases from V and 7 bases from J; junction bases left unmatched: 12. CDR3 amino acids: CASTLRGQGPQPQHF. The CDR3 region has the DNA TGTGCCAGCACTTTGCGTGGACAGGGACCGCAGCCCCAGCATTTT. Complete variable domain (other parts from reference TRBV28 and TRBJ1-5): DVKVTQSSRYLVKRTGEKVFLECVQDMDHENMFWYRQDPGLGLRLIYFSYDVKMKEKGDIPEGYSVSREKKERFSLILESASTNQTSMYLCASTLRGQGPQPQHFGDGTRLSIL.

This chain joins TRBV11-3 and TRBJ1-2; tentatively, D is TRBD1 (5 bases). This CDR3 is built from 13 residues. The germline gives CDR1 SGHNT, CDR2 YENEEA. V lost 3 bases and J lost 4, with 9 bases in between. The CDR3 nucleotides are TGTGCCAGCAGCTTGGGGCTGTCCTATGGCTACACCTTC. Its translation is CASSLGLSYGYTF.

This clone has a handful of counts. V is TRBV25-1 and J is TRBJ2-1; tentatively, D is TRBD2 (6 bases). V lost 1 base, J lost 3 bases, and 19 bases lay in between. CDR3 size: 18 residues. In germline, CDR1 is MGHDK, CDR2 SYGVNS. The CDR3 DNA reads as TGTGCCAGCAGTGAATCCGGGGATAGCGGAGGGAACTACAATGAGCAGTTCTTC. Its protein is CASSESGDSGGNYNEQFF.